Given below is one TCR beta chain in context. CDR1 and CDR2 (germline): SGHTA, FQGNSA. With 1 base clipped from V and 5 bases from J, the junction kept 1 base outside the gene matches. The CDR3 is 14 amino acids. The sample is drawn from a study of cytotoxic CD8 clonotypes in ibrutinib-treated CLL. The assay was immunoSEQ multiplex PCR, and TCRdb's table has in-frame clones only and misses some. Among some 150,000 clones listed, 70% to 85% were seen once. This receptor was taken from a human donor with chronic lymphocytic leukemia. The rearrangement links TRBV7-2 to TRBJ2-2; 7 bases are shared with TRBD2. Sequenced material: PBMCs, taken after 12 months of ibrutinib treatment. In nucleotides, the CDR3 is TGTGCCAGCAGCTTAGTGCGGGGGACCGGGGAGCTGTTTTTT. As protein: CASSLVRGTGELFF. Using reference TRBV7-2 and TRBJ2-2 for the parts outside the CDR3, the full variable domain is GAGVSQSPSNKVTEKGKDVELRCDPISGHTALYWYRQSLGQGLEFLIYFQGNSAPDKSGLPSDRFSAERTGGSVSTLTIQRTQQEDSAVYLCASSLVRGTGELFFGEGSRLTVL.